One sample yielded the 31 T cell receptor beta chains listed below, sequenced in a study of shared clonotypes between healthy human individuals. Sequencing used immunoSEQ multiplex PCR; TCRdb keeps in-frame clones, though not all of them. This sample has about 2 million clones, with 85% to 95% found just once. Sequenced input: naive CD4+ T cells sorted from blood. Regarding subset: CD45RA+ positively selected. These TCRs come from a man between 18 and 29 years old in good health.

The genes are TRBV2 and TRBJ1-1; 8 positions match TRBD1. The V and J ends lost 6 bases and 3 bases, in that order; junction bases with no gene match: 6. Germline CDR1 is SNHLY and CDR2 is FYNNEI. The CDR3 consists of 14 residues. For the CDR3, the DNA is TGTGCCAGCAGAATGGACAGGGAGTACACTGAAGCTTTCTTT. Translated, it gives CASRMDREYTEAFF.

The J gene is TRBJ2-7, the V gene TRBV6-5, with D perhaps matching TRBD1 or TRBD2 (7 bases each). Trimming took 10 bases from V and 4 from J, leaving 17 bases between them. The CDR3 runs to 13 residues. CDR1 MNHEY and CDR2 SVGAGI come from the germline V gene. The CDR3 here is CATQGGGAYEQYF. The CDR3 bases are TGTGCCACCCAGGGAGGGGGCGCATACGAGCAGTACTTC.

This sequence joins TRBV7-2 and TRBJ2-5, with D possibly being TRBD1 (7 bases). V shed 0 bases and J shed 5 bases, with 13 bases lying between them. Germline V gene lookup returns CDR1 SGHTA and CDR2 FQGNSA. The CDR3 has 15 residues. The CDR3 is CASSLASTGRETQYF. CDR3 DNA: TGTGCCAGCAGCTTAGCCTCGACAGGGAGGGAGACCCAGTACTTC. The entire variable domain, with the rest obtained from reference TRBV7-2 and TRBJ2-5, is as follows: GAGVSQSPSNKVTEKGKDVELRCDPISGHTALYWYRQSLGQGLEFLIYFQGNSAPDKSGLPSDRFSAERTGGSVSTLTIQRTQQEDSAVYLCASSLASTGRETQYFGPGTRLLVL.

The CDR3 bases are TGTGCCAGCTCAACTCGGGACAGGGATGAAAAACTGTTTTTT. It is translated as CASSTRDRDEKLFF. This chain joins TRBV18 and TRBJ1-4; TRBD1 matches at 9 bases. In germline, CDR1 is KGHSH, CDR2 LQKENI. After removal of 5 bases from V and 6 bases from J, the junction contained 4 bases not matched to a gene. This CDR3 has 14 amino acids. Full variable domain (rest looked up from reference TRBV18 and TRBJ1-4): NAGVMQNPRHLVRRRGQEARLRCSPMKGHSHVYWYRQLPEEGLKFMVYLQKENIIDESGMPKERFSAEFPKEGPSILRIQQVVRGDSAAYFCASSTRDRDEKLFFGSGTQLSVL.

This clone was picked up one time. The chain combines TRBV10-3 with TRBJ2-7; tentatively, D is TRBD2 (5 bases). Germline lookup yields CDR1 ENHRY and CDR2 SYGVKD. The CDR3 runs to 13 residues. Trimming cost V 3 bases and J 2 bases, with 8 bases left between them. The CDR3 sequence: CAISDAGAYEQYF. CDR3 coding DNA: TGTGCCATCAGTGATGCCGGGGCCTACGAGCAGTACTTC.

To note about this clone: The same CDR3 can be traced to other DNA sequences in this sample. The CDR3: CASRTSGRDTQYF. The CDR3 coding sequence is TGTGCCAGCCGGACTAGCGGGAGAGATACGCAGTATTTT. The chain combines TRBV6-1 with TRBJ2-3, with TRBD2 matching 13 bases. CDR3 length: 13 residues. CDR1 is MNHNS and CDR2 is SASEGT in the germline V gene. The trim removed 8 bases at V and 5 bases at J, leaving 1 base unmatched.

The chain couples TRBV28 to TRBJ2-7, with 10 bases that match TRBD2. Germline V CDR1 and CDR2: MDHEN, SYDVKM. The CDR3 spans 16 residues. The J segment lost 4 bases and the V segment lost 4 bases, leaving 10 bases of the junction unmatched. The CDR3 loop is CASSSSGGAARYEQYF. The CDR3 nucleotides read TGTGCCAGCAGTTCCAGCGGGGGGGCCGCTCGGTACGAGCAGTACTTC.

This clone was observed a single time. The rearrangement uses TRBV30 and TRBJ1-2; no clear D. The CDR3 has 11 residues. Between the trimmed V and J ends, which lost 0 bases and 8 bases, there was a span of 7 bases. CDR1 is GTSNPN and CDR2 is SVGIG in the germline V gene (reference sequence). The CDR3 sequence is CAWSVFGGYTF. The CDR3 bases are TGTGCCTGGAGTGTTTTTGGGGGCTACACCTTC.

The genes are TRBV5-1 and TRBJ2-7, with a possible D match to TRBD2 (7 bases). This CDR3 spans 15 amino acids. Looked up from germline, CDR1 is SGHRS and CDR2 is YFSETQ. Trimming stripped 6 bases from V and 0 bases from J, with 16 bases between. The CDR3 DNA follows: TGCGCCAGCAAGGGGGGGGAATCCAGCTCCTACGAGCAGTACTTC. Translated: CASKGGESSSYEQYF.

The chain employs TRBV5-4 and TRBJ2-5; 7 positions agree with TRBD1. Germline CDR1 reads SGHNT; CDR2 reads YYREEE (reference sequence). The CDR3 contains 13 residues. V lost 4 bases and J lost 6; bases outside the gene matches: 6. Here the CDR3 DNA reads TGTGCCAGCAGCCGACAGGGCATGCAGACCCAGTACTTC. Protein product: CASSRQGMQTQYF.

The V and J genes are TRBV11-2 and TRBJ2-7; TRBD2 matches 15 bases. The CDR3 sequence is 16 residues long. Germline lookup yields CDR1 SGHAT and CDR2 FQNNGV. J gave up 1 base and V 3 bases, and 1 base lay outside the gene matches. The CDR3 reads CASSFGTSGRSYEQYF. Here the CDR3 DNA reads TGTGCCAGCAGCTTTGGGACTAGCGGGAGGTCCTACGAGCAGTACTTC.

The rearrangement links TRBV27 to TRBJ2-7; D unclear. The germline CDR1 and CDR2 sequences are MNHEY and SMNVEV (reference sequence). The CDR3 is made up of 15 amino acids. Trimming stripped 5 bases from V and 3 bases from J, with 17 bases between. The CDR3 protein is CASSQPTRADYEQYF. The CDR3 DNA follows: TGTGCCAGCAGTCAACCGACCCGGGCGGACTACGAGCAGTACTTC.

The chain has TRBV28 and TRBJ1-1; D may be TRBD1 (6 bases). CDR3 length: 14 residues. Germline lookup yields CDR1 MDHEN and CDR2 SYDVKM. Trimming took 6 bases from V and 1 from J, leaving 12 bases between them. The DNA of the CDR3 is TGTGCCAGCAGGTTAAGGGGGGCGAACACTGAAGCTTTCTTT. Translation: CASRLRGANTEAFF.

The rearrangement joins TRBV7-9 to TRBJ1-1; 7 nucleotides line up with TRBD1. The trim removed 4 bases at V and 0 bases at J, leaving 5 bases unmatched. The CDR3 length is 15 residues. The germline gives CDR1 SEHNR, CDR2 FQNEAQ (reference sequence). CDR3 DNA sequence: TGTGCCAGCAGCTCAGACAGGGACCTGAACACTGAAGCTTTCTTT. This encodes CASSSDRDLNTEAFF. Full variable domain (missing parts from reference TRBV7-9 and TRBJ1-1): DTGVSQNPRHKITKRGQNVTFRCDPISEHNRLYWYRQTLGQGPEFLTYFQNEAQLEKSRLLSDRFSAERPKGSFSTLEIQRTEQGDSAMYLCASSSDRDLNTEAFFGQGTRLTVV.

The V gene is TRBV27, the J gene TRBJ1-2; D is unclear. CDR3 length equals 13 residues. Trimming took 2 bases from V and 1 from J, leaving 5 bases between them. The V gene's germline CDR1 is MNHEY and CDR2 SMNVEV (reference sequence). Here the CDR3 reads CASSLMFNYGYTF. In nucleotides, the CDR3 is TGTGCCAGCAGTTTAATGTTTAACTATGGCTACACCTTC.

The chain couples TRBV11-1 to TRBJ2-7, with D tentatively TRBD1 (5 bases). From germline, CDR1 is SGHAT and CDR2 FQDESV (reference sequence). Trimming left V 4 bases short and J 0 bases short, with 13 bases between. CDR3 length: 15 amino acids. The CDR3 is CASSSHVDNSYEQYF. The DNA of the CDR3 is TGTGCCAGCAGCTCCCACGTGGACAACTCCTACGAGCAGTACTTC.

This clone was observed once. The chain recombines TRBV5-4 with TRBJ2-1; TRBD2 aligns across 10 bases. In germline, CDR1 is SGHNT, CDR2 YYREEE (reference sequence). Unmatched junction bases numbered 5, after V lost 3 bases and J lost 5 bases. The CDR3 length is 15 residues. CDR3 nucleotide sequence: TGTGCCAGCAGCTCCGCGGGACTAGCGAACAATGAGCAGTTCTTC. Protein: CASSSAGLANNEQFF.

This chain links TRBV10-2 with TRBJ2-2; 7 bases fit TRBD1. This CDR3 is built from 13 residues. The junction had 4 bases not matched to a gene; V was cut back by 8 bases and J by 4 bases. The germline V gene encodes CDR1 WSHSY and CDR2 SAAADI. The DNA for the CDR3 is TGCGCCAGCGCGGACAGGCGCACCGGGGAGCTGTTTTTT. The encoded protein is CASADRRTGELFF.

This chain connects TRBV21-1 to TRBJ2-7; the table assigns TRBD1, which was not confirmed against the DNA. TRBV21-1 counts as a pseudogene. The CDR3 is 18 amino acids. This CDR3 is CASSNDNFQDTGQGEQYF. The CDR3 DNA sequence: TGTGCCAGCAGCAACGACAACTTTCAGGACACGGGGCAGGGGGAGCAGTACTTC.

The chain uses TRBV5-6 and TRBJ1-2; D might be TRBD1 (5 bases). V lost 4 bases to trimming and J lost 2 bases, with 12 bases between them. Germline V gene data show CDR1 as SGHDT and CDR2 as YYEEEE. The CDR3 runs to 14 residues. The CDR3 bases are TGTGCCAGCAGCCCGTTGCAGGGAAACTATGGCTACACCTTC. Translation: CASSPLQGNYGYTF.

This chain uses TRBV5-1 with TRBJ2-7; 7 nucleotides agree with TRBD2. This CDR3 is built from 14 residues. Per germline, CDR1 SGHRS and CDR2 YFSETQ. With 1 base clipped from V and 0 bases from J, the junction kept 1 base outside the gene matches. CDR3 coding DNA: TGCGCCAGCAGCTTGAGGGAGGGCTCCTACGAGCAGTACTTC. This sequence encodes CASSLREGSYEQYF.

V and J are TRBV18 and TRBJ1-1, with D possibly matching TRBD1 (6 bases). V shed 3 bases and J shed 2 bases, with 10 bases lying between them. In germline, CDR1 is KGHSH, CDR2 LQKENI. This CDR3 has 14 amino acids. The CDR3 DNA follows: TGTGCCAGCTCACCGCTCAGGGGTAACACTGAAGCTTTCTTT. It specifies CASSPLRGNTEAFF.

The CDR3 bases are TGCGCCAGCAGCGAGGGGCCCCTGGGCAGGGGAGAGCAGTTCTTC. Translating gives CASSEGPLGRGEQFF. V is TRBV5-1 and J is TRBJ2-1, with D possibly TRBD1 on 6 matching bases. The CDR3 loop spans 15 amino acids. Germline V gene data show CDR1 as SGHRS and CDR2 as YFSETQ. The V gene lost 4 bases and the J gene lost 10 bases, with 21 bases spanning the gap. The whole variable domain, filled in from reference TRBV5-1 and TRBJ2-1, reads KAGVTQTPRYLIKTRGQQVTLSCSPISGHRSVSWYQQTPGQGLQFLFEYFSETQRNKGNFPGRFSGRQFSNSRSEMNVSTLELGDSALYLCASSEGPLGRGEQFFGPGTRLTVL.

The chain employs TRBV2 and TRBJ2-5, with 8 bases fitting TRBD1. V gave up 6 bases and J gave up 2 bases; unmatched junction bases: 8. The CDR3 covers 15 residues. Per the germline V gene, CDR1 is SNHLY and CDR2 is FYNNEI. CDR3 nucleotides: TGTGCCAGCAGGAAGGACAGGGCCGCTCAAGAGACCCAGTACTTC. Protein: CASRKDRAAQETQYF.

This chain links TRBV10-2 with TRBJ1-5, with no clear D. The length of the CDR3 is 13 residues. Germline values: CDR1 WSHSY, CDR2 SAAADI. Trimming removed 3 bases at V and 4 bases at J, with 7 bases between. The CDR3 nucleotides read TGCGCCAGCAGTGAAGAGAGAAATCAGCCCCAGCATTTT. Its protein is CASSEERNQPQHF.

This sequence joins TRBV19 and TRBJ2-4; D call uncertain. Trimming removed 1 base from V and 5 bases from J, with 12 bases in between. The V gene's germline CDR1 is LNHDA and CDR2 SQIVND (reference sequence). The CDR3 sequence is 15 residues long. CDR3 region: CASSIVVAAQNIQYF. CDR3 bases: TGTGCCAGTAGTATAGTTGTGGCGGCCCAAAACATTCAGTACTTC.

The chain employs TRBV2 and TRBJ2-3; 15 bases map to TRBD2. The CDR3 runs 17 residues. The ends lost 4 bases at V and 6 bases at J; junction bases unmatched: 8. CDR1 SNHLY and CDR2 FYNNEI come from the germline V gene. The CDR3 spells CASSGPGLAGGVDTQYF. Written as DNA, the CDR3 is TGTGCCAGCAGTGGGCCGGGACTAGCGGGGGGAGTTGATACGCAGTATTTT.

The V call is TRBV5-5, the J call TRBJ2-7; D is ambiguous. Trimming removed 3 bases from V and 7 bases from J, with 8 bases in between. Per germline, CDR1 SGHKS and CDR2 YYEKEE (reference sequence). This CDR3 has 11 amino acids. The CDR3 protein is CASSSMVEQYF. DNA of the CDR3: TGTGCCAGCAGCTCGATGGTGGAGCAGTACTTC.

The V and J genes are TRBV27 and TRBJ1-1, with unresolved D. CDR1 is MNHEY, CDR2 SMNVEV, per germline (reference sequence). V was cut by 3 bases and J by 1 base, with 9 bases left in between. The CDR3 length is 14 residues. CDR3 nucleotides: TGTGCCAGCAGTTTTGGACGACAGAACACTGAAGCTTTCTTT. Its translation: CASSFGRQNTEAFF.

The CDR3 region has the DNA TGTGCCAGCTTCCCCCAGGGGCACTCCTACGAGCAGTACTTC. It translates to CASFPQGHSYEQYF. The chain is built from TRBV28 and TRBJ2-7; D may be TRBD1 (6 bases). Germline V gene lookup returns CDR1 MDHEN and CDR2 SYDVKM. The CDR3 loop spans 14 amino acids. The V end lost 8 bases, the J end lost 0 bases, and 14 bases lay between the germline ends.

The chain uses TRBV18 and TRBJ2-2, with D tentatively TRBD2 (5 bases). The germline V gene has CDR1 KGHSH and CDR2 LQKENI. This CDR3 spans 15 amino acids. V was clipped by 6 bases and J by 0 bases, with 11 bases between them. As DNA, the CDR3 is TGTGCCAGCTCGCCGGGGATGGCGAACACCGGGGAGCTGTTTTTT. It translates to CASSPGMANTGELFF.